This is a list of T cell receptor beta chains from one sample in a study of technical replicates of blood from a few donors. The method was immunoSEQ multiplex PCR; TCRdb's version includes in-frame clones alone and lacks a portion of them. The repertoire holds about 74,000 clones, with 95% as singletons. Sequenced: T cells isolated from PBMCs. The source of these receptors is a human donor in good health. The CDR3 runs from the conserved cysteine through the conserved F or W. D genes are given only for firm matches.

D,V,J,CDR3,DNA
.,TRBV5-1,TRBJ2-7,CASSLVRGDEQYF,TGCGCCAGCAGCTTGGTTAGGGGCGACGAGCAGTACTTC
TRBD1,TRBV27,TRBJ2-2,CASSSPRQGNTGELFF,TGTGCCAGCAGTTCCCCCAGACAGGGGAACACCGGGGAGCTGTTTTTT
TRBD2,TRBV4-1,TRBJ2-1,CASSQGASGDNEQFF,TGCGCCAGCAGCCAAGGGGCTAGCGGTGACAATGAGCAGTTCTTC
.,TRBV28,TRBJ2-3,CASSLSGDITDTQYF,TGTGCCAGCAGTTTAAGCGGCGACATCACAGATACGCAGTATTTT
.,TRBV5-1,TRBJ1-1,CASSDGARLAEAFF,TGCGCCAGCAGCGATGGGGCGCGCCTCGCTGAAGCTTTCTTT
.,TRBV18,TRBJ1-4,CASTLFSGEKLFF,TGTGCCAGCACCCTGTTCAGCGGAGAAAAACTGTTTTTT
TRBD2,TRBV19,TRBJ2-7,CASSIGSGSSYEQYF,TGTGCCAGTAGTATAGGAAGCGGGAGTTCGTACGAGCAGTACTTC
.,TRBV6-6,TRBJ1-5,CASSHRGAEGNQPQHF,TGTGCCAGCAGCCATCGGGGGGCGGAAGGCAATCAGCCCCAGCATTTT
.,TRBV19,TRBJ2-7,CASSIDRSRDEQYF,TGTGCCAGTAGTATAGATCGAAGCAGGGACGAGCAGTACTTC
.,TRBV5-4,TRBJ1-1,CASSLDRSDEAFF,TGTGCCAGCAGCTTGGACAGGTCCGATGAAGCTTTCTTT
.,TRBV12-5,TRBJ1-1,CASGLVLTGQRMNTEAFF,TGTGCTAGTGGTTTGGTACTTACAGGGCAGAGGATGAACACTGAAGCTTTCTTT